A single T cell receptor (beta chain) is shown here with its context. cDNA came from approximately 0.5 to 1 ug RNA primed by random hexamers. One entry per CDR3 protein results from TCRdb running MiXCR on the immunoSEQ multiplex PCR reads. The sample carries 200,000 to 300,000 distinct CDR3 sequences, about 93% recorded once. This sample is part of a study of CD8 T cells in Susac syndrome. The germline V gene has CDR1 DFQATT and CDR2 SNEGSKA (reference sequence). The CDR3 is 13 residues long. V was pared by 5 bases and J by 3 bases, with 5 bases of the junction left unmatched. The chain carries TRBV20-1 and TRBJ2-3, with 7 nucleotides matching TRBD1. This clonotype originated in a human donor with multiple sclerosis. The sequencing input was CD4+ T cells from PBMCs. This CDR3 reads CSAWDSPTDTQYF. For the CDR3, the DNA is TGCAGTGCTTGGGACAGCCCGACAGATACGCAGTATTTT.